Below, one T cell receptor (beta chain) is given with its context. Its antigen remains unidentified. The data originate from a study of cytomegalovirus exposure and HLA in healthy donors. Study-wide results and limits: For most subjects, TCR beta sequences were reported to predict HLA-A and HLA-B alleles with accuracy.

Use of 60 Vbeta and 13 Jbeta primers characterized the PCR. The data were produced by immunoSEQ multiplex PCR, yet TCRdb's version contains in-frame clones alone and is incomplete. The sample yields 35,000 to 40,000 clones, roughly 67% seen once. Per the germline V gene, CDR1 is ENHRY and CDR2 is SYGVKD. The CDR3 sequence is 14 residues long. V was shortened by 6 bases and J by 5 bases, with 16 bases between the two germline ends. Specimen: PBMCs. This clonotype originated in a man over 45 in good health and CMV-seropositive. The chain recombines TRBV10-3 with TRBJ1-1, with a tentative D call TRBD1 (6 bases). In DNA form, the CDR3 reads TGTGCCATCAGGGGTACAGGGCCGGAGACTGAAGCTTTCTTT. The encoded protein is CAIRGTGPETEAFF.